This T cell receptor beta chain was recovered during a study of blood T cell repertoires in COVID-19. About the study: Samples came from the United States, Italy and Spain, spanning acute and convalescent COVID-19. Sample material is recorded as cDNA or gDNA derived from T cells, B-cell-depleted T cells, or PBMCs.

Authors' analysis steps: It was from reference gene primer amplification that nucleated cell counts were estimated. The data were produced by immunoSEQ multiplex PCR, yet TCRdb's version contains in-frame clones alone and is incomplete. V and J calls and clone size are as listed in that table; D and trimming were resolved from the DNA. The profile covers 60,000 to 70,000 clones, with approximately 87% appearing a single time and 0.95% to 1.5% taken by the ten largest. The V end was cut by 6 bases, the J end by 7 bases, with 12 bases between. In germline, CDR1 is MNHEY, CDR2 SVGAGI. The CDR3 consists of 12 residues.

V usage is TRBV6-5 and J usage is TRBJ1-1, with D perhaps matching TRBD1 (5 bases). The specimen sequenced was peripheral blood. The clonotype originates from a woman aged 55-75 years with acute or convalescent COVID-19. This chain's CDR3 is CASSPPGHEAFF. The CDR3 DNA reads as TGTGCCAGCAGCCCACCTGGACATGAAGCTTTCTTT.